Each of the 22 T cell receptor beta chains below was sequenced from the same sample in a study of cytomegalovirus exposure and HLA in healthy donors. PCR amplification relied on 60 Vbeta primers (plus 13 Jbeta primers). Assay: immunoSEQ multiplex PCR; the TCRdb copy retains only in-frame clones and omits some. The table lists tens of thousands of clones. Input material: PBMCs. All receptors derive from a female donor in good health and CMV-seropositive.

V and J are TRBV28 and TRBJ2-7, with 9 bases aligning to TRBD2. Germline V gene lookup returns CDR1 MDHEN and CDR2 SYDVKM. The CDR3 runs to 14 residues. The J segment lost 6 bases and the V segment lost 3 bases, leaving 6 bases of the junction unmatched. CDR3 DNA: TGTGCCAGCAGTTTGGTAGCGGGAGCCCCCGAGCAGTACTTC. Protein product: CASSLVAGAPEQYF.

The chain uses TRBV6-5 and TRBJ2-7; D might be TRBD2 (5 bases). V lost 2 bases and J 0 bases, leaving 11 bases between the germline ends. Germline V gene sequence: CDR1 MNHEY, CDR2 SVGAGI. This CDR3 is built from 15 residues. As DNA, the CDR3 is TGTGCCAGCAGTTACGACTTTGCGGGCTCCTACGAGCAGTACTTC. Amino acid sequence: CASSYDFAGSYEQYF.

The J gene is TRBJ2-7, the V gene TRBV5-8; tentative D call: TRBD1 (6 bases). V lost 6 bases and J 2 bases, leaving 18 bases between the germline ends. CDR3 length equals 15 residues. Germline-derived CDR1 and CDR2 are SGHTS and YDEGEE. In nucleotides, the CDR3 is TGTGCCAGCACAGGGGCAGGAGAGGGACCCTACGAGCAGTACTTC. Translating gives CASTGAGEGPYEQYF.

This sequence joins TRBV2 and TRBJ2-7, with a possible D match to TRBD1 (5 bases). Germline CDR1 and CDR2: SNHLY and FYNNEI. The CDR3 totals 13 residues. V dropped 6 bases and J dropped 5 bases, with 14 bases sitting between them. The CDR3 loop reads CASSRTGPHEQYF. The CDR3 nucleotides are TGTGCCAGCAGCCGAACAGGTCCCCACGAGCAGTACTTC. Full variable domain (remainder filled in from reference TRBV2 and TRBJ2-7): EPEVTQTPSHQVTQMGQEVILRCVPISNHLYFYWYRQILGQKVEFLVSFYNNEISEKSEIFDDQFSVERPDGSNFTLKIRSTKLEDSAMYFCASSRTGPHEQYFGPGTRLTVT.

The V call is TRBV7-9, the J call TRBJ1-1; tentatively, D is TRBD1 (5 bases). The CDR3 is made up of 13 amino acids. V was clipped by 6 bases and J by 3 bases, with 11 bases between them. Looked up from germline, CDR1 is SEHNR and CDR2 is FQNEAQ (reference sequence). The CDR3: CASSGQGDTEAFF. The CDR3, as DNA: TGTGCCAGCAGTGGGCAGGGTGACACTGAAGCTTTCTTT.

The rearrangement uses TRBV7-9 and TRBJ2-3; 13 bases align to TRBD2. CDR3 size: 18 residues. Per germline, CDR1 SEHNR and CDR2 FQNEAQ (reference sequence). V shed 4 bases, J shed 3 bases, and the junction held 10 bases outside the gene matches. Here the CDR3 reads CASSCIRTSGSGTDTQYF. The CDR3 region has the DNA TGTGCCAGCAGCTGCATCCGGACTAGCGGGAGTGGTACAGATACGCAGTATTTT. Drawing the rest from reference TRBV7-9 and TRBJ2-3, the complete variable domain is DTGVSQNPRHKITKRGQNVTFRCDPISEHNRLYWYRQTLGQGPEFLTYFQNEAQLEKSRLLSDRFSAERPKGSFSTLEIQRTEQGDSAMYLCASSCIRTSGSGTDTQYFGPGTRLTVL.

The V gene is TRBV28, the J gene TRBJ2-2, with 7 bases aligning to TRBD1. Germline trimming cut 4 bases from V and 6 bases from J; bases unmatched to any gene: 11. The CDR3 is 16 residues long. In germline, CDR1 is MDHEN, CDR2 SYDVKM. Here the CDR3 DNA reads TGTGCCAGCAGTTGGGGCCTCAGGGGGTCTGCCGGGGAGCTGTTTTTT. It encodes CASSWGLRGSAGELFF.

The chain employs TRBV6-6 and TRBJ1-1, with D hard to call. CDR3 length: 12 amino acids. V lost 2 bases and J 5 bases, leaving 6 bases between the germline ends. Germline-derived CDR1 and CDR2 are MNHNY and SVGAGI (reference sequence). CDR3 sequence: CASSYGRTEAFF. DNA of the CDR3: TGTGCCAGCAGTTACGGCCGTACTGAAGCTTTCTTT.

This chain joins TRBV7-2 and TRBJ2-5; D may be TRBD2 (5 bases). CDR3 length: 13 residues. Germline V gene lookup returns CDR1 SGHTA and CDR2 FQGNSA. The germline V and J ends were trimmed by 5 bases and 2 bases, with 9 bases remaining between them. The CDR3 DNA is TGTGCCAGCAGCCCACTAGTTCAAGAGACCCAGTACTTC. This translates into CASSPLVQETQYF.

The chain recombines TRBV27 with TRBJ2-5; D may be TRBD2 (7 bases). CDR3 length: 16 residues. Germline CDR1 MNHEY, CDR2 SMNVEV (reference sequence). The V and J ends lost 0 bases and 5 bases respectively, with 16 bases between them. The CDR3 sequence: CASSLSPTGREETQYF. The CDR3 bases are TGTGCCAGCAGTTTATCGCCAACAGGGCGGGAGGAGACCCAGTACTTC.

This chain connects TRBV6-4 to TRBJ2-2; D is undetermined. Germline CDR1 is MRHNA and CDR2 is SNTAGT. The CDR3 runs to 14 residues. The V end was cut by 5 bases, the J end by 3 bases, with 10 bases between. The CDR3 loop reads CASSFVSDTGELFF. CDR3 DNA sequence: TGTGCCAGCAGTTTCGTCTCGGACACCGGGGAGCTGTTTTTT.

V gene TRBV2 combines with J gene TRBJ2-1; 9 nucleotides align to TRBD2. This CDR3 is built from 17 residues. V shed 10 bases and J 0 bases; nucleotides not matched to a gene: 13. CDR1 and CDR2 (germline): SNHLY, FYNNEI. CDR3: CATIPLLAGSSYNEQFF. The CDR3 DNA follows: TGTGCCACCATACCGTTGCTAGCGGGAAGCTCCTACAATGAGCAGTTCTTC.

This chain uses TRBV29-1 with TRBJ2-1; possible D gene TRBD2, 6 bases. The CDR3 runs 15 residues. The ends were cut back, 5 bases at V and 5 bases at J, with 19 bases in the middle. CDR1 is SQVTM, CDR2 ANQGSEA, per germline. DNA for the CDR3: TGCAGCGTTCGCAGACGGGGCGGGATGGACAATGAGCAGTTCTTC. This gives the protein CSVRRRGGMDNEQFF.

The CDR3 nucleotides are TGTGCCAGCCACCCCCCGGGAGGCTACGAGCAGTACTTC. Protein product: CASHPPGGYEQYF. This chain uses TRBV2 with TRBJ2-7, with 7 bases that match TRBD2. Trimming cost V 8 bases and J 3 bases; bases outside gene matches: 7. The CDR3 is 13 amino acids. Germline V gives CDR1 SNHLY, CDR2 FYNNEI.

The chain uses TRBV7-9 and TRBJ1-1; maybe TRBD1 (6 bases). Germline V gene sequence: CDR1 SEHNR, CDR2 FQNEAQ (reference sequence). The CDR3 is made up of 15 amino acids. V lost 5 bases and J lost 7, with 20 bases in between. CDR3 sequence: CASSRKETGSSEAFF. The CDR3 DNA follows: TGTGCCAGCAGCCGAAAGGAAACAGGGAGCAGTGAAGCTTTCTTT. Drawing the rest from reference TRBV7-9 and TRBJ1-1, the complete variable domain is DTGVSQNPRHKITKRGQNVTFRCDPISEHNRLYWYRQTLGQGPEFLTYFQNEAQLEKSRLLSDRFSAERPKGSFSTLEIQRTEQGDSAMYLCASSRKETGSSEAFFGQGTRLTVV.

The chain carries TRBV27 and TRBJ2-7; the D is unclear. Trimming cost V 4 bases and J 0 bases, with 13 bases left between them. Looked up from germline, CDR1 is MNHEY and CDR2 is SMNVEV (reference sequence). The CDR3 covers 15 residues. The CDR3 DNA reads TGTGCCAGCAGTTCGAAGAGCGTTAGCTCCTACGAGCAGTACTTC. This codes for CASSSKSVSSYEQYF.

The V gene is TRBV4-3, the J gene TRBJ2-3; 8 bases map to TRBD2. V was pared by 3 bases and J by 2 bases, with 7 bases of the junction left unmatched. CDR1 LGHNA and CDR2 YSLEER come from the germline V gene. The CDR3 extends over 16 amino acids. DNA of the CDR3: TGCGCCAGCAGCCAGAACCCGGGACTAGACACAGATACGCAGTATTTT. Amino acid sequence: CASSQNPGLDTDTQYF.

This chain connects TRBV7-6 to TRBJ1-1; D is unclear. The length of the CDR3 is 15 residues. With 5 bases removed from V and 0 bases from J, the gap between germline ends came to 13 bases. Germline loops: CDR1 SGHVS, CDR2 FNYEAQ. DNA for the CDR3: TGTGCCAGCAGCCCAGCCGTCCAGGTGAACACTGAAGCTTTCTTT. It yields the protein CASSPAVQVNTEAFF. Full variable domain (remainder filled in from reference TRBV7-6 and TRBJ1-1): GAGVSQSPRYKVTKRGQDVALRCDPISGHVSLYWYRQALGQGPEFLTYFNYEAQQDKSGLPNDRFSAERPEGSISTLTIQRTEQRDSAMYRCASSPAVQVNTEAFFGQGTRLTVV.

The chain has TRBV19 and TRBJ1-5; maybe TRBD1 (5 bases). The length of the CDR3 is 14 residues. V was trimmed by 7 bases and J by 6 bases, leaving 16 bases between them. The germline CDR1 and CDR2 sequences are LNHDA and SQIVND (reference sequence). CDR3 sequence: CASITSQGSQPQHF. Here the CDR3 DNA reads TGTGCCAGTATTACCTCCCAGGGTTCTCAGCCCCAGCATTTT.

The chain employs TRBV5-1 and TRBJ1-4; 9 nucleotides agree with TRBD1. CDR3 length: 15 amino acids. Germline lookup yields CDR1 SGHRS and CDR2 YFSETQ. V was pared by 4 bases and J by 7 bases, with 8 bases of the junction left unmatched. The CDR3 region has the DNA TGCGCCAGCAGCCTATCCGGGACAGGGTCTGAAAAACTGTTTTTT. This translates into CASSLSGTGSEKLFF.

This chain uses TRBV14 with TRBJ1-6; D unclear. The CDR3 consists of 14 residues. The germline CDR1 and CDR2 sequences are SGHDN and FVKESK. Between the trimmed V and J ends, which lost 1 base and 9 bases, there was a span of 10 bases. CDR3 coding DNA: TGTGCCAGCAGCCAAGCAGTTTTTGGTTCACCCCTCCACTTT. Amino acid sequence: CASSQAVFGSPLHF.

The genes are TRBV28 and TRBJ2-4; D is possibly TRBD1 (5 bases). The germline V gene encodes CDR1 MDHEN and CDR2 SYDVKM. This CDR3 is 12 amino acids long. The ends were cut back, 6 bases at V and 8 bases at J, with 11 bases in the middle. CDR3 nucleotides: TGTGCCAGCAGGGGGCTTCAAGACATTCAGTACTTC. It yields the protein CASRGLQDIQYF. Looking up the rest from reference TRBV28 and TRBJ2-4 gives the full variable domain: DVKVTQSSRYLVKRTGEKVFLECVQDMDHENMFWYRQDPGLGLRLIYFSYDVKMKEKGDIPEGYSVSREKKERFSLILESASTNQTSMYLCASRGLQDIQYFGAGTRLSVL.